The rows below give T cell receptor beta chains drawn from one sample of a study of T cells in tumors after PD-1 blockade. Sequencing was performed with immunoSEQ multiplex PCR; in TCRdb, only in-frame clones are kept and a portion is missing. The table lists thousands of clones, under 70% of them singletons. The material was tumor tissue, obtained before anti-PD-1 treatment. The source is a human donor with basal cell carcinoma. Both conserved end residues are part of each CDR3. Each record gives: V gene, clone size, D gene, J gene, CDR3 DNA, CDR3 protein. A D gene is named only where the DNA matches it firmly. Clone sizes are given selectively: once, few, many, or a class where the clone is expanded.

V gene: TRBV6-4; clone size: NA; D gene: TRBD1; J gene: TRBJ2-2; CDR3 DNA: TGTGCCAGCAGTCGGGGACAGGGTACGAACACCGGGGAGCTGTTTTTT; CDR3 protein: CASSRGQGTNTGELFF
V gene: TRBV5-1; clone size: few; D gene: NA; J gene: TRBJ1-2; CDR3 DNA: TGCGCCAGCAGCTTAGGACAGAGCTCCTATGGCTACACCTTC; CDR3 protein: CASSLGQSSYGYTF
V gene: TRBV27; clone size: few; D gene: NA; J gene: TRBJ2-3; CDR3 DNA: TGTGCCAGCAGTCTCTCCCTACCTAGTGATCCAAGAGATACGCAGTATTTT; CDR3 protein: CASSLSLPSDPRDTQYF
V gene: TRBV3-1/TRBV3-2; clone size: NA; D gene: NA; J gene: TRBJ1-6; CDR3 DNA: TGTGCCAGCAGCGAGGGGAGTTCACCCCTCCACTTT; CDR3 protein: CASSEGSSPLHF
V gene: TRBV9; clone size: few; D gene: NA; J gene: TRBJ1-2; CDR3 DNA: TGTGCCAGCAGCGTAACCGGGACACCGTCTAATGGCTACACCTTC; CDR3 protein: CASSVTGTPSNGYTF
V gene: TRBV24-1; clone size: NA; D gene: TRBD1; J gene: TRBJ1-4; CDR3 DNA: TGTGCCACCAGTGACCCGGGACAGGTGATAGAAAAACTGTTTTTT; CDR3 protein: CATSDPGQVIEKLFF
V gene: TRBV30; clone size: once; D gene: TRBD1; J gene: TRBJ1-2; CDR3 DNA: TGTGCCTGGAGTCTGGACTCAGGGGGCGCCGACTATGGCTACACCTTC; CDR3 protein: CAWSLDSGGADYGYTF
V gene: TRBV30; clone size: once; D gene: NA; J gene: TRBJ1-2; CDR3 DNA: TGTGCCTGGAGTGTACGGTTCCCGGCGGCCTATGGCTACACCTTC; CDR3 protein: CAWSVRFPAAYGYTF
V gene: TRBV21-1; clone size: NA; D gene: NA; J gene: TRBJ1-5; CDR3 DNA: TGTGCCAGCAGCAAAGCCACAGGGGGCGTCCCGCAGCCCCAGCATTTT; CDR3 protein: CASSKATGGVPQPQHF
V gene: TRBV7-8; clone size: medium-sized; D gene: NA; J gene: TRBJ2-3; CDR3 DNA: TGTGCCAGCAGCTACTTGGATACGCAGTATTTT; CDR3 protein: CASSYLDTQYF
V gene: TRBV5-6; clone size: few; D gene: TRBD2; J gene: TRBJ2-4; CDR3 DNA: TGTGCCAGCAGCCGAGGTGGCGGGAGGGGAGGTAAAAACATTCAGTACTTC; CDR3 protein: CASSRGGGRGGKNIQYF
V gene: TRBV2; clone size: NA; D gene: NA; J gene: TRBJ2-7; CDR3 DNA: TGTGCCAGCAGTCGAACCTACGAGCAGTACTTC; CDR3 protein: CASSRTYEQYF
V gene: TRBV6-1; clone size: NA; D gene: TRBD1; J gene: TRBJ2-5; CDR3 DNA: TGTGCCAGCAGTTCAACCGGACAGGGAGTGGCCCAGTACTTC; CDR3 protein: CASSSTGQGVAQYF
V gene: TRBV6-2/TRBV6-3; clone size: NA; D gene: NA; J gene: TRBJ1-1; CDR3 DNA: TGTGCCAGCAGTTACGCGGGGTTGACAATGAACACTGAAGCTTTCTTT; CDR3 protein: CASSYAGLTMNTEAFF
V gene: TRBV7-2; clone size: NA; D gene: NA; J gene: TRBJ1-2; CDR3 DNA: TGTGCCAGCAGCTTGACGGTGAACTATGGCTACACCTTC; CDR3 protein: CASSLTVNYGYTF
V gene: TRBV6-5; clone size: NA; D gene: NA; J gene: TRBJ2-2; CDR3 DNA: TGTGCCAGCAGTTACGTGGTCGGGGCGGGCACCGGGGAGCTGTTTTTT; CDR3 protein: CASSYVVGAGTGELFF
V gene: TRBV9; clone size: NA; D gene: NA; J gene: TRBJ2-3; CDR3 DNA: TGTGCCAGCAGCGTCTCATACTACAGGAGCAGCACAGATACGCAGTATTTT; CDR3 protein: CASSVSYYRSSTDTQYF
V gene: TRBV7-9; clone size: NA; D gene: TRBD1; J gene: TRBJ1-3; CDR3 DNA: TGTGCCAGCAGCTTACCGCAAAACAGGGGCCGATCCTCTGGAAACACCATATATTTT; CDR3 protein: CASSLPQNRGRSSGNTIYF
V gene: TRBV6-5; clone size: NA; D gene: NA; J gene: TRBJ1-4; CDR3 DNA: TGTGCCAGCAGTTGGACATTTAATGAAAAACTGTTTTTT; CDR3 protein: CASSWTFNEKLFF
V gene: TRBV5-6; clone size: NA; D gene: NA; J gene: TRBJ2-5; CDR3 DNA: TGTGCCAGCAGCTTGGCAGGGAGGGAGACCCAGTACTTC; CDR3 protein: CASSLAGRETQYF
V gene: TRBV2; clone size: NA; D gene: NA; J gene: TRBJ2-7; CDR3 DNA: TGTGCCAGCAGTGATTTTCGTTACGAGCAGTACTTC; CDR3 protein: CASSDFRYEQYF
V gene: TRBV6-5; clone size: once; D gene: TRBD2; J gene: TRBJ2-6; CDR3 DNA: TGTGCCAGCAGTCGGGAGGCCTCTGGGGCCAACGTCCTGACTTTC; CDR3 protein: CASSREASGANVLTF
V gene: TRBV19; clone size: NA; D gene: TRBD1; J gene: TRBJ2-4; CDR3 DNA: TGTGCCAGTAGCATACAGGGGGGAAACATTCAGTACTTC; CDR3 protein: CASSIQGGNIQYF
V gene: TRBV12-3/TRBV12-4; clone size: NA; D gene: NA; J gene: TRBJ1-1; CDR3 DNA: TGTGCCAGCAGGGACCCGAACACTGAAGCTTTCTTT; CDR3 protein: CASRDPNTEAFF
V gene: TRBV18; clone size: few; D gene: NA; J gene: TRBJ2-2; CDR3 DNA: TGTGCCAGCTCACCAAGCAGGGTAGCCGGGGAGCTGTTTTTT; CDR3 protein: CASSPSRVAGELFF
V gene: TRBV9; clone size: NA; D gene: NA; J gene: TRBJ1-5; CDR3 DNA: TGTGCCAGCAGCGTAGCTCCAGGGCCCAATCAGCCCCAGCATTTT; CDR3 protein: CASSVAPGPNQPQHF
V gene: TRBV9; clone size: NA; D gene: NA; J gene: TRBJ2-1; CDR3 DNA: TGTGCCAGCAGCCTCGGCTCGGCGGGTTACAATGAGCAGTTCTTC; CDR3 protein: CASSLGSAGYNEQFF
V gene: TRBV5-4; clone size: NA; D gene: TRBD2; J gene: TRBJ2-3; CDR3 DNA: TGTGCCAGCAGCTTATCTAGCGGGGGAAGAAGCACAGATACGCAGTATTTT; CDR3 protein: CASSLSSGGRSTDTQYF
V gene: TRBV3-1/TRBV3-2; clone size: NA; D gene: TRBD2; J gene: TRBJ2-1; CDR3 DNA: TGTGCCAGCAGCCAACCCACTTTAGCGGGAGGAAAATACAATGAGCAGTTCTTC; CDR3 protein: CASSQPTLAGGKYNEQFF
V gene: TRBV7-2; clone size: NA; D gene: NA; J gene: TRBJ2-1; CDR3 DNA: TGTGCCAGCAGCTTAGGTCTGGGGGCCAACAATGAGCAGTTCTTC; CDR3 protein: CASSLGLGANNEQFF
V gene: TRBV3-1/TRBV3-2; clone size: NA; D gene: TRBD1; J gene: TRBJ1-2; CDR3 DNA: TGTGCCAGCAGCCCTAACAGGGGGAGCTATGGCTACACCTTC; CDR3 protein: CASSPNRGSYGYTF
V gene: TRBV3-1/TRBV3-2; clone size: NA; D gene: NA; J gene: TRBJ2-5; CDR3 DNA: TGTGCCAGCAGCCCTCTAATCCAAGAGACCCAGTACTTC; CDR3 protein: CASSPLIQETQYF
V gene: TRBV28; clone size: NA; D gene: NA; J gene: TRBJ1-2; CDR3 DNA: TGTGCCAGCACCTATGGGCACAGGGCGACTGGCTACACCTTC; CDR3 protein: CASTYGHRATGYTF
V gene: TRBV28; clone size: few; D gene: TRBD2; J gene: TRBJ2-1; CDR3 DNA: TGTGCCAGCAGCCAACCGGGACTAGCGGGAGGGACCCTGAATGGTGAGCAGTTCTTC; CDR3 protein: CASSQPGLAGGTLNGEQFF
V gene: TRBV20-1; clone size: NA; D gene: NA; J gene: TRBJ2-1; CDR3 DNA: TGCAGTGCTAGTCACCCTAGGTTTCGGGATGAGCAGTTCTTC; CDR3 protein: CSASHPRFRDEQFF
V gene: TRBV7-6; clone size: NA; D gene: NA; J gene: TRBJ2-7; CDR3 DNA: TGTGCCAGCAGCTTAGGGTACGGCCCTGGCGAGCAGTACTTC; CDR3 protein: CASSLGYGPGEQYF
V gene: TRBV19; clone size: NA; D gene: TRBD1; J gene: TRBJ1-6; CDR3 DNA: TGTGCCAGTAGAGCCGGGACAGCTCATTCACCCCTCCACTTT; CDR3 protein: CASRAGTAHSPLHF
V gene: TRBV6-2/TRBV6-3; clone size: NA; D gene: NA; J gene: TRBJ1-2; CDR3 DNA: TGTGCCAGCAGTTACGCCGAGACAGCTAACTATGGCTACACCTTC; CDR3 protein: CASSYAETANYGYTF
V gene: TRBV7-2; clone size: NA; D gene: NA; J gene: TRBJ2-1; CDR3 DNA: TGTGCCAGCAGCTTAGTGGGGGGGGCGTCCTACAATGAGCAGTTCTTC; CDR3 protein: CASSLVGGASYNEQFF
V gene: TRBV5-5; clone size: large; D gene: NA; J gene: TRBJ1-5; CDR3 DNA: TGTGCCAGCAGCTTGGCCTGGGCAGGGGATCAGCCCCAGCATTTT; CDR3 protein: CASSLAWAGDQPQHF
V gene: TRBV27; clone size: NA; D gene: NA; J gene: TRBJ1-6; CDR3 DNA: TGTGCCAGCACCACGACGGGTGTCAATTCACCCCTCCACTTT; CDR3 protein: CASTTTGVNSPLHF